This T cell receptor (beta chain) was identified during a study of spatial heterogeneity in lung cancer. The trim removed 4 bases at V and 6 bases at J, leaving 8 bases unmatched. CDR3 length: 14 residues. From germline, CDR1 is SGHKS and CDR2 YYEKEE (reference sequence). Notes on this clonotype: What it binds is not known.

One entry per CDR3 protein results from TCRdb running MiXCR on the 5' RACE reads. This sample yields some 97,000 distinct CDR3 sequences, of which approximately 4% are seen a single time; over 20% belongs to the top ten. Time point given: sample taken at primary tumor resection. The donors were more than 70 patients with non-small cell lung cancer that was early-stage and untreated. Study-wide findings and caveats: Expanded TCRs that were ubiquitous or regional had counts tracking ubiquitous and regional nonsynonymous mutations, respectively. It was found that expanded intratumoral alpha and beta TCR counts tracked tumor mutation counts.

The receptor was derived from a male donor with early-stage non-small cell lung cancer. This chain joins TRBV5-5 and TRBJ2-3; 7 bases fit TRBD2. The specimen was lung tumor tissue, collected at surgery. As DNA, the CDR3 is TGTGCCAGCAGCCGGGGACTAACCGGGGATACGCAGTATTTT. Translation: CASSRGLTGDTQYF.